This TCR beta chain was observed in a study of T cell responses to AZD1222 COVID-19 vaccine. Overall study: Samples with a second dose at about 4 or about 12 weeks were pooled together.

TCRdb's copy holds only in-frame clones and misses some; the assay was immunoSEQ multiplex PCR. Here the sample spans 150,000 to 200,000 clones, around 90% being singletons. General observations from the study: Distributed over spike, vaccine-associated CD4 TCRs predominated at 160-218 and 743-854. Clonal diversity was possibly underestimated, and white British individuals and females predominated among donors.

This clone has only one observation. Its antigen is unidentified. This TCR was sampled from an adult in good health. The sequencing here drew on peripheral blood, taken on day 0 of AZD1222 vaccination.

The CDR3 here is CASSGGQGQVEGKLFF. CDR3 DNA: TGTGCCAGTAGCGGGGGACAGGGCCAGGTCGAAGGAAAACTGTTTTTT. V usage is TRBV19 and J usage is TRBJ1-4; 9 bases are shared with TRBD1. This CDR3 is 16 amino acids long. Unmatched junction bases numbered 15, after V lost 6 bases and J lost 10 bases. Germline CDR1 and CDR2: LNHDA and SQIVND (reference sequence).